The 8 T cell receptor beta chains given below trace back to one sample, sequenced in a study of cytotoxic CD8 clonotypes in ibrutinib-treated CLL. Profiling relied on immunoSEQ multiplex PCR, and the TCRdb table lists in-frame clones only, not all of them. This table has some 170,000 clones, 70% to 90% appearing once. The specimen comprised PBMCs, sampled at disease progression, from a patient treated with ibrutinib. All receptors derive from a human donor with chronic lymphocytic leukemia.

The chain couples TRBV6-1 to TRBJ2-1; D call uncertain. The CDR3 totals 14 residues. Germline V gene lookup returns CDR1 MNHNS and CDR2 SASEGT. The V and J ends lost 4 bases and 8 bases respectively, with 15 bases between them. CDR3 in DNA: TGTGCCAGCAGTGGGCAGACGACAAGGGATGAGCAGTTCTTC. Translated, it gives CASSGQTTRDEQFF.

V is TRBV30 and J is TRBJ2-1; the D gene is possibly TRBD1 (5 bases). Germline V lookup: CDR1 GTSNPN, CDR2 SVGIG (reference sequence). CDR3 length: 13 amino acids. Trimming removed 2 bases at V and 3 bases at J, with 8 bases between. CDR3 DNA: TGTGCCTGGAGTCGGCAGGGCTACAATGAGCAGTTCTTC. Amino acids: CAWSRQGYNEQFF.

This chain connects TRBV5-1 to TRBJ2-7; 9 positions agree with TRBD1. Trimming at V came to 4 bases and at J to 5 bases, leaving 1 base not matched to a gene. Germline-derived CDR1 and CDR2 are SGHRS and YFSETQ. This CDR3 has 12 amino acids. The CDR3 coding sequence is TGCGCCAGCAGCAGGGACAGGGACGAGCAGTACTTC. This sequence encodes CASSRDRDEQYF.

The CDR3 sequence: CASSVGLAGSYEQYF. The CDR3 bases are TGTGCCAGCAGCGTAGGACTAGCGGGCTCCTACGAGCAGTACTTC. V and J are TRBV9 and TRBJ2-7, with 10 bases lining up with TRBD2. V trimming: 0 bases; J trimming: 0 bases; junction bases outside the gene matches: 0. Germline CDR1 reads SGDLS; CDR2 reads YYNGEE. There are 15 residues in the CDR3.

The CDR3 sequence is CASREKRGRVTDTQYF. In nucleotides, the CDR3 is TGTGCCAGCAGGGAAAAGCGGGGGAGAGTGACAGATACGCAGTATTTT. The gene calls are TRBV13 and TRBJ2-3; 8 bases match TRBD2. After removal of 6 bases from V and 3 bases from J, the junction contained 11 bases not matched to a gene. Germline assignment: CDR1 PRHDT and CDR2 FYEKMQ (reference sequence). The CDR3 spans 16 residues.

This clone was picked up one time. The CDR3 DNA is TGCGCCAGCAGCCTGGAATACAATGAGCAGTTCTTC. It translates to CASSLEYNEQFF. The chain employs TRBV10-2 and TRBJ2-1; no firm D call. With 6 bases removed from V and 4 bases from J, the gap between germline ends came to 7 bases. The germline CDR1 and CDR2 sequences are WSHSY and SAAADI. The CDR3 covers 12 residues.

The chain joins TRBV7-6 to TRBJ2-3; 7 nucleotides match TRBD2. There are 20 residues in the CDR3. CDR1 and CDR2 (germline): SGHVS, FNYEAQ. The J segment lost 2 bases and the V segment lost 3 bases, leaving 20 bases of the junction unmatched. CDR3 amino acids: CASSFPTGGNLAESTDTQYF. In DNA, the CDR3 is TGTGCCAGCAGCTTCCCCACTGGTGGGAACCTAGCGGAGTCCACAGATACGCAGTATTTT.

The V gene is TRBV5-1, the J gene TRBJ2-1; 11 nucleotides match TRBD2. The germline V gene encodes CDR1 SGHRS and CDR2 YFSETQ. V lost 4 bases, J lost 7 bases, and 7 bases stayed unmatched. CDR3 length: 15 residues. This chain's CDR3 is CASSPTSGSMNEQFF. As DNA, the CDR3 is TGCGCCAGCAGCCCAACTAGCGGGAGTATGAATGAGCAGTTCTTC.